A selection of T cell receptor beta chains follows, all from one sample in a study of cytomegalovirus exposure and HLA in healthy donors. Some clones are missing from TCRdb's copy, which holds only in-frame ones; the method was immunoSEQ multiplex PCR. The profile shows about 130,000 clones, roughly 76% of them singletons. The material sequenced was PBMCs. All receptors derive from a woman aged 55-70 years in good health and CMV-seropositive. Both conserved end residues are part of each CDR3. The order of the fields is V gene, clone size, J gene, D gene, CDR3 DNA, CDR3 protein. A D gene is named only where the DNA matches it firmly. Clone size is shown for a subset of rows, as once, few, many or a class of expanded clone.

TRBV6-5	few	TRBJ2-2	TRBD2	TGTGCCAGCAGTTACGCCGGGAGGGCTGGGGCCGGGGAGCTGTTTTTT	CASSYAGRAGAGELFF
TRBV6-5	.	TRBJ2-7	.	TGTGCCACCGGACTATTCGGCGACGAGCAGTACTTC	CATGLFGDEQYF
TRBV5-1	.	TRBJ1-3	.	TGCGCCAGCAGTCTGGGAGGCAGTCGAAACACCATATATTTT	CASSLGGSRNTIYF
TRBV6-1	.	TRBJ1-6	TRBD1	TGTGCCAGCAGGGGACAGGGCGGCTCACCCCTCCACTTT	CASRGQGGSPLHF
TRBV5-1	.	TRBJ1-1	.	TGCGCCAGCAGCTTGGGGGACAAGAACACTGAAGCTTTCTTT	CASSLGDKNTEAFF
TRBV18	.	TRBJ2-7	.	TGTGCCAGCTCACCACCGAGCGGGCAGTCCTACGAGCAGTACTTC	CASSPPSGQSYEQYF
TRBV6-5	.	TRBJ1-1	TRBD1	TGTGCCAGCAGTCCGGACCGGACAGGGGCCTTTGAAGCTTTCTTT	CASSPDRTGAFEAFF
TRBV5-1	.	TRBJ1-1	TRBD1	TGCGCCAGCAGTTCACAGACAGGGACCACTGAAGCTTTCTTT	CASSSQTGTTEAFF
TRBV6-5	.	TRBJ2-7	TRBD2	TGTGCCAGCAGCCGGAGTAGCGGGGGCGAGCAGTACTTC	CASSRSSGGEQYF
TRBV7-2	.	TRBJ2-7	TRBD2	TGTGCCAGCAGCAGGACTAGCGGGGGGGCAAGCGAGCAGTACTTC	CASSRTSGGASEQYF
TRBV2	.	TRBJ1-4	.	TGTGCCAGCAGTGAGGCGGGTAGAACTAATGAAAAACTGTTTTTT	CASSEAGRTNEKLFF
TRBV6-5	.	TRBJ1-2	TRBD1	TGTGCCAGCAGAAACGCGGACAGGGTTCGCTATGGCTACACCTTC	CASRNADRVRYGYTF
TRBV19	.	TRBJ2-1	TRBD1	TGTGCCAGTAGTAGAAGCAGGGGGTCCTACAATGAGCAGTTCTTC	CASSRSRGSYNEQFF
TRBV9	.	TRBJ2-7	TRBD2	TGTGCCAGCAGCGTTGACTACGGCGGGAGGCCTTACTTC	CASSVDYGGRPYF
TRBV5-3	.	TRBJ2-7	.	TGTGCCAGAAGCAAACAAGATATCTCCTACGAGCAGTACTTC	CARSKQDISYEQYF
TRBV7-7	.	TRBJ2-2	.	TGTGCCAGCAGCTTAAGAGGGAAGGGGGCCGGGGAGCTGTTTTTT	CASSLRGKGAGELFF
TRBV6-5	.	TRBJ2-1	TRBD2	TGTGCCAGCCGCCCCGGCGGGAGCTCCTACAATGAGCAGTTCTTC	CASRPGGSSYNEQFF
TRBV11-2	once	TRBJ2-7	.	TGTGCCAGCAGCGTACAGGTCGCTACCTACGAGCAGTACTTC	CASSVQVATYEQYF
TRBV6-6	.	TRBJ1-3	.	TGTGCCAGCAGTTACTCGCCAGGGGCTGGAAACACCATATATTTT	CASSYSPGAGNTIYF
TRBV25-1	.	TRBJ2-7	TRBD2	TGTGCCAGCAGTTTCGGGGGGGCCGACGAGCAGTACTTC	CASSFGGADEQYF
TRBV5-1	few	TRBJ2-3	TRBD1	TGCGCCAGCCGACAGGGGGTAGATACGCAGTATTTT	CASRQGVDTQYF
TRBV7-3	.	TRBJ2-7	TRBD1	TGTGCCAGCAGCACAGCGACAGGGCAGACCTACGAGCAGTACTTC	CASSTATGQTYEQYF
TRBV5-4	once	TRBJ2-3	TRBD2	TGTGCCAGCAGCTTGGAACTAGCGGGAGGGGAAGATACGCAGTATTTT	CASSLELAGGEDTQYF
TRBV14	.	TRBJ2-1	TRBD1	TGTGCCAGCAGCCAAGCGGGTCGGTCTACAGGGGACCCTGAGCAGTTCTTC	CASSQAGRSTGDPEQFF
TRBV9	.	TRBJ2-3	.	TGTGCCAGCAGCACGGCGGGAACCACAGATACGCAGTATTTT	CASSTAGTTDTQYF
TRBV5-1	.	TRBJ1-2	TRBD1	TGCGCCAGCAGCTCGACAGGGGAAGGCTATGGCTACACCTTC	CASSSTGEGYGYTF
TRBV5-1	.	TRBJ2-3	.	TGCGCCAGCAGCTTGGCAGGGGCGAGCACAGATACGCAGTATTTT	CASSLAGASTDTQYF
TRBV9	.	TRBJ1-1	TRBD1	TGTGCCAGCAGCCCGAGGGTACAGGGGAACGCTGAAGCTTTCTTT	CASSPRVQGNAEAFF
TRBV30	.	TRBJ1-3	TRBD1	TGTGCCTGGAGTCGCGACAGGGTCGTCGCTGGAAACACCATATATTTT	CAWSRDRVVAGNTIYF
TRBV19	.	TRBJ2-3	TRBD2	TGTGCCAGTAGTAAGTTAGCGGGGACCACAGATACGCAGTATTTT	CASSKLAGTTDTQYF
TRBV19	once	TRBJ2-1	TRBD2	TGTGCCAGTAGTATCCCCAGGACTAGCGGAAACAATGAGCAGTTCTTC	CASSIPRTSGNNEQFF